The 21 T cell receptor beta chains below come from one sample, sequenced in a study of regulatory T cells in long-lasting Graves disease. The sample's time point: persistent/refractory GD, antithyroid drugs over 5 years with positive TRAb. RNA from PBMCs was the source of the TCR library. Arm-PCR of CDR3 regions and iRepertoire HTBI primers were the basis on which TCR beta libraries were built. TCRdb passed the multiplex PCR reads through MiXCR, listing each CDR3 protein once. The data hold 400,000 to 600,000 distinct CDR3 sequences, with 20% to 25% observed a single time. Here the sequenced sample was peripheral blood mononuclear cells (PBMCs), taken when the disease was refractory, from a patient treated with antithyroid drugs. All receptors come from a female donor with Graves disease.

About this clonotype itself: A junction end diverges from the germline sequence, so it may reflect a read error. The chain recombines TRBV28 with TRBJ2-7, with 8 nucleotides matching TRBD1. Germline-derived CDR1 and CDR2 are MDHEN and SYDVKM. CDR3 length equals 14 residues. This chain's CDR3 is CASSPGQGGYDQYF. The CDR3 DNA reads TGTGCCAGCAGCCCCGGACAGGGTGGTTACGACCAGTACTTC.

This clonotype appeared many times. J is TRBJ2-5 and V is TRBV20-1, with D perhaps matching TRBD1 (5 bases). CDR3 length equals 13 residues. With 6 bases removed from V and 5 bases from J, the gap between germline ends came to 16 bases. CDR1 is DFQATT, CDR2 SNEGSKA, per germline (reference sequence). As DNA, the CDR3 is TGCAGTGCGCAGGCCACAGGCTGGGAGACCCAGTACTTC. Its protein is CSAQATGWETQYF.

This clonotype has just a few counts. This chain connects TRBV13 to TRBJ1-1; 8 nucleotides match TRBD1. V lost 3 bases and J lost 10; bases outside the gene matches: 4. The germline V gene encodes CDR1 PRHDT and CDR2 FYEKMQ (reference sequence). The CDR3 totals 12 residues. CDR3: CASSFRQGRAFF. CDR3 bases: TGTGCCAGCAGCTTCCGACAGGGGAGAGCTTTCTTT.

The chain combines TRBV12-3 or TRBV12-4 with TRBJ1-3; D is ambiguous. The CDR3 consists of 14 residues. Trimming removed 7 bases from V and 3 bases from J, with 13 bases in between. CDR3: CASNSPGSGNTIYF. Here the CDR3 DNA reads TGTGCCAGCAACTCTCCCGGGAGTGGAAACACCATATATTTT.

V gene TRBV10-3 combines with J gene TRBJ1-6; 7 positions agree with TRBD1. CDR1 is ENHRY and CDR2 is SYGVKD in the germline V gene. This CDR3 comprises 16 residues. V shed 6 bases and J 6 bases; nucleotides not matched to a gene: 11. DNA of the CDR3: TGTGCCATCAGCGATAGCACGACAGGGAGTAATTCACCCCTCCACTTT. The encoded protein is CAISDSTTGSNSPLHF.

The table lists this clonotype with a few counts. The rearrangement links TRBV6-1 to TRBJ1-2, with TRBD1 as a possible D gene (6 bases). The CDR3 runs 14 residues. Germline V gene lookup returns CDR1 MNHNS and CDR2 SASEGT. The V end was cut by 9 bases, the J end by 2 bases, with 16 bases between. The CDR3 DNA is TGTGCCAGTGAGCCAGGGGTAACCAACTATGGCTACACCTTC. Protein sequence: CASEPGVTNYGYTF.

Ten or more counts support this clonotype. The chain recombines TRBV6-5 with TRBJ2-7; a weak D match, TRBD2 (6 bases). This CDR3 comprises 14 residues. Trimming removed 2 bases at V and 2 bases at J, with 10 bases between. Germline lookup yields CDR1 MNHEY and CDR2 SVGAGI. CDR3 sequence (DNA): TGTGCCAGCAGTTACGGCGGGATCCCCTACGAGCAGTACTTC. This gives the protein CASSYGGIPYEQYF.

The chain carries TRBV20-1 and TRBJ1-1; weak D call: TRBD1 (5 bases). The V end lost 6 bases, the J end lost 8 bases, and 19 bases lay between the germline ends. In germline, CDR1 is DFQATT, CDR2 SNEGSKA (reference sequence). This CDR3 has 13 amino acids. CDR3 residues: CSAKGPLRLEAFF. CDR3 DNA sequence: TGCAGTGCGAAGGGACCGCTGAGACTGGAAGCTTTCTTT.

This clonotype was detected many times. The chain links TRBV2 to TRBJ1-2; the D gene is possibly TRBD1 (5 bases). Trimming pared 2 bases from V and 2 bases from J, leaving 6 bases between. This CDR3 spans 13 amino acids. Germline values: CDR1 SNHLY, CDR2 FYNNEI. The CDR3 loop reads CASSEWGNYGYTF. CDR3 DNA: TGTGCCAGCAGTGAATGGGGGAACTATGGCTACACCTTC.

Only a few counts were recorded for this clonotype. CDR3 coding DNA: TGTGCCACCAGTGATTCTTCGACTAGCAGTGGGGAGCTGTTTTTT. Translated, it gives CATSDSSTSSGELFF. The chain has TRBV24-1 and TRBJ2-2, with TRBD2 matching 7 bases. The CDR3 spans 15 residues. The V gene end was trimmed by 2 bases and the J gene end by 8 bases; junction bases not matched to a gene: 7. Per germline, CDR1 KGHDR and CDR2 SFDVKD.

In its sample, this clonotype was seen a few times. V and J are TRBV19 and TRBJ2-7, with 14 bases that match TRBD2. Germline V gives CDR1 LNHDA, CDR2 SQIVND (reference sequence). This CDR3 is 12 amino acids long. Losses at the gene ends were 8 bases for V and 6 bases for J; bases not matched to a gene: 0. The CDR3 nucleotides are TGTGCCAGTGGGACTAGCGGGAGCGAGCAGTACTTC. Its protein product is CASGTSGSEQYF.

In this sample, this clonotype turned up many times. V is TRBV28 and J is TRBJ2-7; TRBD2 is a possible D gene (6 bases). Germline V CDR1 and CDR2: MDHEN, SYDVKM. The CDR3 spans 16 residues. V was pared by 5 bases and J by 0 bases, with 17 bases between. The CDR3 coding sequence is TGTGCCAGCAGTCCTCCGGGGAGGCGGGTCTCCTACGAGCAGTACTTC. It yields the protein CASSPPGRRVSYEQYF.

The rearrangement uses TRBV29-1 and TRBJ1-1; TRBD1 matches at 7 bases. In germline, CDR1 is SQVTM, CDR2 ANQGSEA. The CDR3 has 13 residues. V shed 6 bases and J 1 base; nucleotides not matched to a gene: 5. Here the CDR3 reads CSVTGQRNTEAFF. CDR3 nucleotide sequence: TGCAGCGTAACGGGACAGAGGAACACTGAAGCTTTCTTT.

This clonotype was seen only a few times. The V call is TRBV9, the J call TRBJ1-2; D may be TRBD1 (5 bases). The CDR3 has 12 residues. Per the germline V gene, CDR1 is SGDLS and CDR2 is YYNGEE. The V gene lost 3 bases and the J gene lost 8 bases, with 11 bases spanning the gap. The CDR3, as DNA: TGTGCCAGCAGCGAAGGGACGAAGGGCTACACCTTC. Amino acid sequence: CASSEGTKGYTF.

The gene calls are TRBV18 and TRBJ1-5; D call uncertain. The germline V gene encodes CDR1 KGHSH and CDR2 LQKENI. Trimming pared 6 bases from V and 2 bases from J, leaving 11 bases between. The CDR3 consists of 14 residues. For the CDR3, the DNA is TGTGCCAGCTCTACGGACGGGGGCAATCAGCCCCAGCATTTT. Amino acid sequence: CASSTDGGNQPQHF. The variable domain in full, completed from reference TRBV18 and TRBJ1-5, reads NAGVMQNPRHLVRRRGQEARLRCSPMKGHSHVYWYRQLPEEGLKFMVYLQKENIIDESGMPKERFSAEFPKEGPSILRIQQVVRGDSAAYFCASSTDGGNQPQHFGDGTRLSIL.

The chain employs TRBV20-1 and TRBJ1-1; a weak D match, TRBD1 (6 bases). The CDR3 loop spans 14 amino acids. CDR1 is DFQATT and CDR2 is SNEGSKA in the germline V gene (reference sequence). The V and J ends lost 3 bases and 6 bases respectively, with 17 bases between them. The CDR3: CSASLGTIVAEAFF. In DNA form, the CDR3 reads TGCAGTGCTAGTCTTGGGACAATCGTCGCTGAAGCTTTCTTT.

This clonotype appeared a few times. The V call is TRBV30, the J call TRBJ1-2; TRBD1 aligns across 7 bases. V shed 0 bases and J 2 bases; nucleotides not matched to a gene: 3. There are 14 residues in the CDR3. In germline, CDR1 is GTSNPN, CDR2 SVGIG (reference sequence). The CDR3 loop is CAWSVQTGNYGYTF. Written as DNA, the CDR3 is TGTGCCTGGAGTGTACAGACAGGGAACTATGGCTACACCTTC.

This clonotype was recorded at least ten times. The V and J genes are TRBV28 and TRBJ1-2, with D unresolved. Germline V gene data show CDR1 as MDHEN and CDR2 as SYDVKM. The CDR3 runs to 12 residues. The germline V and J ends were trimmed by 7 bases and 1 base, with 7 bases remaining between them. CDR3 in DNA: TGTGCCAGCACACGGATTAACTATGGCTACACCTTC. This encodes CASTRINYGYTF.

This clonotype was seen repeatedly, ten times or more. The gene calls are TRBV28 and TRBJ1-2; D unclear. Germline V gives CDR1 MDHEN, CDR2 SYDVKM. This CDR3 comprises 11 residues. Between the trimmed V and J ends, which lost 10 bases and 3 bases, there was a span of 9 bases. CDR3 bases: TGTGCCACGCCGAACCACTATGGCTACACCTTC. It encodes CATPNHYGYTF.

As to this clonotype: One end of the junction does not line up with germline, which may come from a read error. The rearrangement uses TRBV7-9 and TRBJ1-1; D is unresolved. This CDR3 has 15 residues. Germline V gene lookup returns CDR1 SEHNR and CDR2 FQNEAQ (reference sequence). In DNA, the CDR3 is TGTGCCAGCAGCTTAGTGGGAACCAAGAACGCTGAAGCTTTCTTT. It translates to CASSLVGTKNAEAFF.

At least ten counts were recorded for this clonotype. This chain uses TRBV5-4 with TRBJ1-2; possible D gene TRBD1, 6 bases. Germline values: CDR1 SGHNT, CDR2 YYREEE (reference sequence). The V end was cut by 4 bases, the J end by 3 bases, with 13 bases between. This CDR3 spans 14 amino acids. CDR3 amino acids: CASSPRGGDYGYTF. CDR3 sequence (DNA): TGTGCCAGCAGCCCAAGAGGGGGGGACTATGGCTACACCTTC.